Below are 5 T cell receptor beta chains sequenced from a single sample in a study of persistence of HIV-infected CD4 T cells. The libraries were made with immunoSEQ version 4 in survey mode. The assay was immunoSEQ multiplex PCR, and TCRdb's table has in-frame clones only and misses some. This table holds fewer than 15,000 clones, about 60% found once. Overlapping HIV-1 Gag 15-mer peptides at 0.95 to 1 ug per peptide per mL were used. Sorting of responding CD4+ T cells relied on upregulated CD40 ligand together with CD69. These receptors' targets are unknown. This sample comprised CD4+ T cells sorted from PBMCs after roughly 18-hour stimulation, obtained from a patient who received antiretroviral therapy. These receptors all stem from an adult man with HIV who was CMV-seropositive.

The CDR3 nucleotides read TGTGCCAGTAGTATGGCAGGATCGGCTGGGGCCAACGTCCTGACTTTC. It codes for CASSMAGSAGANVLTF. This rearrangement joins TRBV19 to TRBJ2-6; D is ambiguous. This CDR3 spans 16 amino acids. CDR1 LNHDA and CDR2 SQIVND come from the germline V gene (reference sequence). Trimming took 3 bases from V and 2 from J, leaving 11 bases between them.

The chain links TRBV23-1 to TRBJ2-7, with TRBD2 matching 7 bases. TRBV23-1 is noted as an ORF with a role that remains uncertain. This CDR3 is 15 amino acids long. The CDR3 DNA is TGCGGTATCCCGGGGGGATTCACCTCTCGGGGAGAGCAGTACTTC. Translating it yields CGIPGGFTSRGEQYF.

The chain carries TRBV6-6 and TRBJ2-1, with 9 bases that match TRBD1. V lost 6 bases to trimming and J lost 7 bases; unmatched junction nucleotides: 13. This CDR3 region has 16 residues. CDR1 is MNHNY and CDR2 is SVGAGI in the germline V gene (reference sequence). CDR3: CASSPRGQGGRNEQFF. CDR3 coding DNA: TGTGCCAGCAGCCCGAGGGGACAGGGCGGTCGGAATGAGCAGTTCTTC.

This clone occurred a few times. V and J are TRBV4-3 and TRBJ2-2; TRBD2 agrees at 7 bases. In germline, CDR1 is LGHNA, CDR2 YSLEER. This CDR3 is 13 amino acids long. V gave up 4 bases and J gave up 6 bases; unmatched junction bases: 2. The CDR3 coding sequence is TGCGCCAGCAGCCGGACTAGGGCCGGGGAGCTGTTTTTT. Translation gives CASSRTRAGELFF.

This clone has just a few counts. This chain links TRBV28 with TRBJ2-3; 7 positions match TRBD1. The V and J ends lost 2 bases and 6 bases, in that order; junction bases with no gene match: 8. Germline CDR1 MDHEN, CDR2 SYDVKM. The CDR3 length is 15 residues. The chain's CDR3 is CASSLITQGIDTQYF. The CDR3 region has the DNA TGTGCCAGCAGTTTAATCACACAGGGGATTGATACGCAGTATTTT.